This T cell receptor (beta chain) was documented in a study of T cells expressing NK-cell markers. Turning to the study itself: HCMV serostatus: most of the eight sequenced donors positive, one negative. Study outcomes and limitations: Dominant NKG2C+ clonotype frequencies of 1.0-7.0% of CD8+ T cells were measured in a handful of donors.

On this clonotype itself: Its antigen is unknown.

TCR beta libraries carry UMIs added by 5'RACE template switching. After re-calling the 5' RACE reads, TCRdb lists one entry per CDR3 protein, DNA absent. In all, the sample yields fewer than 400,000 distinct CDR3 sequences. The CDR3 consists of 13 residues. The clonotype comes from a woman in her forties or fifties in good health. The chain combines TRBV12-3 or TRBV12-4 with TRBJ1-2; TCRdb outputs TRBD1, but without DNA this stays unchecked. The sequenced sample was blood T cells: a sorted CD56 or NKG2C T cell subset, CD4+ or CD8+ T cells, or bulk PBMC T cells (not recorded which). The CDR3 loop is CASRAGGNYGYTF.